The following is a T cell receptor beta chain sequence with its context. The antigen is undetermined. CDR1 and CDR2 from the germline V gene are LNHDA and SQIVND (reference sequence). Trimming stripped 7 bases from V and 9 bases from J, with 16 bases between. The CDR3 totals 13 residues. This entry is derived from a study of CD8+ T cells in alopecia areata. General study points: Scalp clonality and expanded CD8+ clones among the top 100 were significantly decreased by tofacitinib.

After isolation, RNA underwent reverse transcription to generate cDNA as the sequencing template. Repertoires were generated with immunoSEQ multiplex PCR, while TCRdb's copy carries only in-frame clones and drops some. The table lists over 70,000 clones, around 60% of them singletons. The treatment: oral pan-JAK inhibitor, 5-10 mg twice daily. The chain joins TRBV19 to TRBJ1-5; D is unclear. The sample consisted of CD8+ T cells sorted from blood, taken at week 24, from a patient treated with tofacitinib. This TCR derives from a human donor with alopecia areata. The CDR3 nucleotides read TGTGCCAGTACCGATACGGACCTAGGGCCCCAGCATTTT. Amino acids: CASTDTDLGPQHF.